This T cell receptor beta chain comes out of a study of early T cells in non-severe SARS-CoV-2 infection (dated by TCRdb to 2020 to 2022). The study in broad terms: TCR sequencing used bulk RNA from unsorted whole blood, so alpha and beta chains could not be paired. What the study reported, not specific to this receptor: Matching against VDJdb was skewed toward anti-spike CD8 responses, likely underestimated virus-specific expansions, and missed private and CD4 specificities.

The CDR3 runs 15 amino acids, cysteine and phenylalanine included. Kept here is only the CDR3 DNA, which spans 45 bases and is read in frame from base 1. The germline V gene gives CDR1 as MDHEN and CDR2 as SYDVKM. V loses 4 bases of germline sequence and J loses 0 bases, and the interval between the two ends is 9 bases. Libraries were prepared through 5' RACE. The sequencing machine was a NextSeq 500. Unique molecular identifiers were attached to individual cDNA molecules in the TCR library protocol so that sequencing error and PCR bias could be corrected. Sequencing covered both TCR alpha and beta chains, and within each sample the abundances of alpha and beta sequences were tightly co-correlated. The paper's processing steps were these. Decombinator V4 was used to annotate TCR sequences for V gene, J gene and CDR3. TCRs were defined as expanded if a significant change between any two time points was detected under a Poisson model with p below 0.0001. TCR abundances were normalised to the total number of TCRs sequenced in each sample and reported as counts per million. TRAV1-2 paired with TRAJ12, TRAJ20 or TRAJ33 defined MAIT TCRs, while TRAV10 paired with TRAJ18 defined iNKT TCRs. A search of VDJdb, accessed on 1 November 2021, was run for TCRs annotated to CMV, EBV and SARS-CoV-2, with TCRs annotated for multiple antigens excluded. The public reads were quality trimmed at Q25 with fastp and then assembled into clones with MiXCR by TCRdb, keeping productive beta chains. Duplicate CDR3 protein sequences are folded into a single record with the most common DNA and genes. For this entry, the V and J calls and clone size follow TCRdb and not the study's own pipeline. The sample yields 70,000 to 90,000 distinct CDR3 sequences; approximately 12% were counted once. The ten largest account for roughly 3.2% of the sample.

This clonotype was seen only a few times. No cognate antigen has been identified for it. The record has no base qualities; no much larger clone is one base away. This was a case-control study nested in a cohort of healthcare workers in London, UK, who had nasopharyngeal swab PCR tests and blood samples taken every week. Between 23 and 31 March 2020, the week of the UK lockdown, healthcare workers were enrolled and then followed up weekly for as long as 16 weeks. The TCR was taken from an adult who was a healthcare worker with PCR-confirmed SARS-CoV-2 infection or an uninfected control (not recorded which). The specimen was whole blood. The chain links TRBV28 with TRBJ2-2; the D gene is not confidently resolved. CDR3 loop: CASSSRLTNTGELFF. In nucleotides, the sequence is TGTGCCAGCAGTTCCCGACTCACGAACACCGGGGAGCTGTTTTTT.